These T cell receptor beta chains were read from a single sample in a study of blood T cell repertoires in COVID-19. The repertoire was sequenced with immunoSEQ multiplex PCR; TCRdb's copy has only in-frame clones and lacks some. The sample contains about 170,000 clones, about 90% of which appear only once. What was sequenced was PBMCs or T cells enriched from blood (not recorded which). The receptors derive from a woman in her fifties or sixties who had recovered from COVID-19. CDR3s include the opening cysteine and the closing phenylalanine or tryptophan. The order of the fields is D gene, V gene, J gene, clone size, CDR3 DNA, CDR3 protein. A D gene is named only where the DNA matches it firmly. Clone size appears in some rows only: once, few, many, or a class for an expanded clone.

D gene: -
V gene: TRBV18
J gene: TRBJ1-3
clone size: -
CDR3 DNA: TGTGCCAGCTCGGAGCGGGCTTCTGGAAACACCATATATTTT
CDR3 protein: CASSERASGNTIYF

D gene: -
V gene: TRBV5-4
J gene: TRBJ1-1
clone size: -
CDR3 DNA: TGTGCCAGCAGCTTGGACGGGGGGCTCAGGGGTGAAGCTTTCTTT
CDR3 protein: CASSLDGGLRGEAFF

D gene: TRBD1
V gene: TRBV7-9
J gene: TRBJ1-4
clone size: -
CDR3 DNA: TGTGCCAGCAGCTTCGACAGGGAGAATGAAAAACTGTTTTTT
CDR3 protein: CASSFDRENEKLFF

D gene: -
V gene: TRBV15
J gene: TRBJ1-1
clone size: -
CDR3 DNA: TGTGCCACCAGCCAGGGTCTGAACACTGAAGCTTTCTTT
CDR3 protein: CATSQGLNTEAFF

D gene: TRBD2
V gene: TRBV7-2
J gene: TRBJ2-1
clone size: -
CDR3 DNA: TGTGCCAGCAGCCGTGGACTAGCGGGAGACAATGAGCAGTTCTTC
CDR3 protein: CASSRGLAGDNEQFF

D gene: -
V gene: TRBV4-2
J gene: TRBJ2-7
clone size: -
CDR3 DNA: TGTGCCAGCAGCCTAAGTGTGGGAGGCACCTACGAGCAGTACTTC
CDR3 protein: CASSLSVGGTYEQYF

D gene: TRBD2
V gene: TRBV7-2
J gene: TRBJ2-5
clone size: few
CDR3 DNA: TGTGCCAGCAGCCAGCGGGATTTGAAAGAGACCCAGTACTTC
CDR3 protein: CASSQRDLKETQYF

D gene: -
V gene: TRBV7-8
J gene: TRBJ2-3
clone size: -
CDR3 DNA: TGTGCCAGCAGCTTAGCCCGACGACTAGACCGCGTTGGAACGCAGTATTTT
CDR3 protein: CASSLARRLDRVGTQYF

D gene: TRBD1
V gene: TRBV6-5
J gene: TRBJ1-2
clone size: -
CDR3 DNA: TGTGCCAGCGCAACGGGACAGGGGTACGATGGCTACACCTTC
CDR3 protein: CASATGQGYDGYTF

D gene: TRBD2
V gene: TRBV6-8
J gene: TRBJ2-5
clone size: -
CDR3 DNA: TGTGCCAGCAGTTACGGTCCGACAGCCGTCAGGGTAGCGGGGGCCCAAGAGACCCAGTACTTC
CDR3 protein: CASSYGPTAVRVAGAQETQYF